This T cell receptor (beta chain) came from a study of blood T cell repertoires in COVID-19. Turning to the study itself: COVID-19 samples, acute and convalescent, were from the United States, Italy and Spain.

In the authors' methods: Reference gene primer amplification yielded estimated nucleated cell counts. Assay used: immunoSEQ multiplex PCR; TCRdb lists only in-frame clones, some missing. From that table come the V and J calls and clone size; the DNA was used to work out D and trimming. The sample lists 200,000 to 250,000 clones, around 86% seen once, with roughly 1.9% in the top ten. This CDR3 region has 15 residues. Per the germline V gene, CDR1 is SQVTM and CDR2 is ANQGSEA. V was shortened by 3 bases and J by 0 bases, with 9 bases between the two germline ends. The receptor comes from a young man who had recovered from COVID-19. The sample consisted of peripheral blood. The rearrangement uses TRBV29-1 and TRBJ2-6, with D maybe TRBD2 (5 bases). For the CDR3, the DNA is TGCAGCGTTGAGATAGGGAGCTCTGGGGCCAACGTCCTGACTTTC. Translated: CSVEIGSSGANVLTF.